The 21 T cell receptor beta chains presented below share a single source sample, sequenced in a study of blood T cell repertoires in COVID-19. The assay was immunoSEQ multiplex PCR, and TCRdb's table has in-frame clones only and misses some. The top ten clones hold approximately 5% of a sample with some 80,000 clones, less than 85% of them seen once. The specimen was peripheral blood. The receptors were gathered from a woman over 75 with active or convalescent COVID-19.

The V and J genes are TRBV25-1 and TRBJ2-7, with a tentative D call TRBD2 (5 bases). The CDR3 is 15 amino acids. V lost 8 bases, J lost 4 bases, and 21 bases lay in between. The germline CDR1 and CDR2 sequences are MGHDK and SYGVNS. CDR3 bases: TGTGCCAGCGAGCTGAGCGGTGGGAGCGGATACGAGCAGTACTTC. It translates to CASELSGGSGYEQYF.

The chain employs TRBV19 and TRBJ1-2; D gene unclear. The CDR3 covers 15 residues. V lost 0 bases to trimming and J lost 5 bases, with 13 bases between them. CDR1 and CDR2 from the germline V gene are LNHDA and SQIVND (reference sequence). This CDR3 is CASSIDRERRYGYTF. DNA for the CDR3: TGTGCCAGTAGTATAGATCGGGAAAGGAGGTATGGCTACACCTTC.

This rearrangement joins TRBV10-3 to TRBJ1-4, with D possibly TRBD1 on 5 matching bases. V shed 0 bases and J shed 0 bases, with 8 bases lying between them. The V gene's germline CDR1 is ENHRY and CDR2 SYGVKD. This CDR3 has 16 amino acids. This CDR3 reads CAISESSGATNEKLFF. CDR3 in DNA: TGTGCCATCAGTGAGTCATCGGGGGCAACTAATGAAAAACTGTTTTTT.

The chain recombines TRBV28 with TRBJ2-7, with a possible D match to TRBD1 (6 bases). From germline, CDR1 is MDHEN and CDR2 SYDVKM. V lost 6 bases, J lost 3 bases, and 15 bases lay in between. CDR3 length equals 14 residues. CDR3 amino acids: CASSYAGQIYEQYF. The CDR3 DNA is TGTGCCAGCAGCTACGCTGGACAGATCTACGAGCAGTACTTC.

The CDR3 region has the DNA TGTGCCAGCAGTGATCGACGGGGCCAAGAGACCCAGTACTTC. It specifies CASSDRRGQETQYF. The rearrangement joins TRBV25-1 to TRBJ2-5; a weak D match, TRBD2 (5 bases). Looked up from germline, CDR1 is MGHDK and CDR2 is SYGVNS. V was cut by 3 bases and J by 1 base, with 9 bases left in between. The CDR3 is 14 residues long.

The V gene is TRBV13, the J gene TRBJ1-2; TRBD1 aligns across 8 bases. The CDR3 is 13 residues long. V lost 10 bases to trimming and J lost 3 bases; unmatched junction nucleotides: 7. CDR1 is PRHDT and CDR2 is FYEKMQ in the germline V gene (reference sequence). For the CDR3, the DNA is TGTGCCACCACGACAGGGGAAGACTATGGCTACACCTTC. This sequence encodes CATTTGEDYGYTF.

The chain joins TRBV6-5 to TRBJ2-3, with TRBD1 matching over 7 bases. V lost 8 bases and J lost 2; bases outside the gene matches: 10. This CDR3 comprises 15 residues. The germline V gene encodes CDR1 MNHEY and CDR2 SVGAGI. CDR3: CASDPGQTPTDTQYF. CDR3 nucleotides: TGTGCCAGCGACCCGGGACAGACGCCCACAGATACGCAGTATTTT.

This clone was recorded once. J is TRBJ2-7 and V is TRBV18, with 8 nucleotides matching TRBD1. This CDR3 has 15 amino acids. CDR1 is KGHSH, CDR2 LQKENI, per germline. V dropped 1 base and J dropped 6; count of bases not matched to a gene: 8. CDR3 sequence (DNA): TGTGCCAGCTCACCACTGAGCAGGGGGCCCGGCGAGCAGTACTTC. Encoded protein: CASSPLSRGPGEQYF.

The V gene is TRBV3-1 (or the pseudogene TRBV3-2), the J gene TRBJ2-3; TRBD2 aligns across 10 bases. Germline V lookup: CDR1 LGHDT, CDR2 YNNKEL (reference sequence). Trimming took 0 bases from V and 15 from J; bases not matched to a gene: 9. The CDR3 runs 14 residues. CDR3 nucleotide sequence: TGTGCCAGCAGCCAAGATCGGGTAGCGGGGGGCCATTATTTT. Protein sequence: CASSQDRVAGGHYF.

This CDR3 reads CATSRDAGPSGNTIYF. The DNA of the CDR3 is TGTGCCACCAGCAGAGATGCGGGGCCGAGTGGAAACACCATATATTTT. J is TRBJ1-3 and V is TRBV15, with TRBD1 as a possible D gene (5 bases). Germline CDR1 LNHNV, CDR2 YYDKDF (reference sequence). There are 16 residues in the CDR3. With 0 bases removed from V and 3 bases from J, the gap between germline ends came to 12 bases.

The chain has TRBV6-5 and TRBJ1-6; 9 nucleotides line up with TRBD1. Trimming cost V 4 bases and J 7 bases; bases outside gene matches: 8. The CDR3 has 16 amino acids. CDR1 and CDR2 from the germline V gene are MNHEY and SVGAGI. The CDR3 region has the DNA TGTGCCAGCAGTTCGCCGACAGGGGGTGGAAATTCACCCCTCCACTTT. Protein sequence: CASSSPTGGGNSPLHF.

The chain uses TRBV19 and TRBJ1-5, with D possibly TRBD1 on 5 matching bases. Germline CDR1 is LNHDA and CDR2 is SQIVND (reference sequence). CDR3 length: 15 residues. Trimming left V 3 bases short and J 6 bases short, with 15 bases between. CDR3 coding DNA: TGTGCCAGTAGTATGGGGAGGGGAATAAGTCAGCCCCAGCATTTT. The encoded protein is CASSMGRGISQPQHF. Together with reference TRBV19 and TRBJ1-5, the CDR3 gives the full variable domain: DGGITQSPKYLFRKEGQNVTLSCEQNLNHDAMYWYRQDPGQGLRLIYYSQIVNDFQKGDIAEGYSVSREKKESFPLTVTSAQKNPTAFYLCASSMGRGISQPQHFGDGTRLSIL.

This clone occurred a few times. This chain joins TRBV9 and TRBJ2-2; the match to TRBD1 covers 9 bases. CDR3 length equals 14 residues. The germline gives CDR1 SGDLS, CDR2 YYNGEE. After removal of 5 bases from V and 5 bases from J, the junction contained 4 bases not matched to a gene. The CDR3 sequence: CASRAGTGTGELFF. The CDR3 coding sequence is TGTGCCAGCAGAGCCGGGACAGGGACCGGGGAGCTGTTTTTT.

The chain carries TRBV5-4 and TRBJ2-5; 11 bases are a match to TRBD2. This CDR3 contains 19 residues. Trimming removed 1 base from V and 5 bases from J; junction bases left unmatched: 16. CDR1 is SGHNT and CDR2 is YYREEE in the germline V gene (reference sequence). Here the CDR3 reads CASSLLGLAGFRMPETQYF. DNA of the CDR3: TGTGCCAGCAGCTTGTTAGGACTAGCGGGTTTCCGAATGCCGGAGACCCAGTACTTC. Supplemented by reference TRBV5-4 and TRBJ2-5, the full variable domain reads ETGVTQSPTHLIKTRGQQVTLRCSSQSGHNTVSWYQQALGQGPQFIFQYYREEENGRGNFPPRFSGLQFPNYSSELNVNALELDDSALYLCASSLLGLAGFRMPETQYFGPGTRLLVL.

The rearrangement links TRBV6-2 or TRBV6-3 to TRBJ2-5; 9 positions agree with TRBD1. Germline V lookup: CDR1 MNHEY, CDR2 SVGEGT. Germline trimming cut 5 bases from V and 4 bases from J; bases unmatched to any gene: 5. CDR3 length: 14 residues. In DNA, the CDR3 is TGTGCCAGCAGTGCCGGACAGGGGTCAGAGACCCAGTACTTC. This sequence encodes CASSAGQGSETQYF.

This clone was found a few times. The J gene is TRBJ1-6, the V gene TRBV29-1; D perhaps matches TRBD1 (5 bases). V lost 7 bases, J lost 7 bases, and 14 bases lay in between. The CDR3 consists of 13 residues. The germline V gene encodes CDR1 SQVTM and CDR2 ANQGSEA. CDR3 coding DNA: TGCAGCGCTGGGACTGGGCCCAATTCACCCCTCCACTTT. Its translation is CSAGTGPNSPLHF.

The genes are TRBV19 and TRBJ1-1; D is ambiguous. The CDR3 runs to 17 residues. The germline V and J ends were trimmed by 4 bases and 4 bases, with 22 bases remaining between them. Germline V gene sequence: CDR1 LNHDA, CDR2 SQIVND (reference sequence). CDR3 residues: CASSNRGSPRFGTEAFF. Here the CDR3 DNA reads TGTGCCAGTAGTAACCGCGGGTCGCCAAGATTCGGCACTGAAGCTTTCTTT. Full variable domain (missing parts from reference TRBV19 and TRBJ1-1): DGGITQSPKYLFRKEGQNVTLSCEQNLNHDAMYWYRQDPGQGLRLIYYSQIVNDFQKGDIAEGYSVSREKKESFPLTVTSAQKNPTAFYLCASSNRGSPRFGTEAFFGQGTRLTVV.

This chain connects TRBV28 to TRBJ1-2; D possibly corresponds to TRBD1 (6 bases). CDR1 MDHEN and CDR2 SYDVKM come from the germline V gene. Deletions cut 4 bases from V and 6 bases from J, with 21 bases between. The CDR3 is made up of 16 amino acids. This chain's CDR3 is CASSSSWTALGHGYTF. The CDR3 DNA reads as TGTGCCAGCAGTTCAAGTTGGACAGCATTGGGACATGGCTACACCTTC.

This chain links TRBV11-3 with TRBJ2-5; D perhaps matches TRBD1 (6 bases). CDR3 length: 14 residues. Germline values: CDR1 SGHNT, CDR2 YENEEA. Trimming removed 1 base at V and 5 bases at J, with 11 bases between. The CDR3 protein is CASSLGRGQETQYF. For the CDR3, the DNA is TGTGCCAGCAGCTTAGGCAGGGGTCAGGAGACCCAGTACTTC.

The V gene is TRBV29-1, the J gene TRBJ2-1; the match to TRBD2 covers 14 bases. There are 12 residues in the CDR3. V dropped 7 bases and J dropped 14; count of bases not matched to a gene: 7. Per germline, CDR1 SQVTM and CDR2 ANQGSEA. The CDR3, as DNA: TGCAGCGCTCCGGGACTAGCGGGAGAGGAGTTCTTC. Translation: CSAPGLAGEEFF.

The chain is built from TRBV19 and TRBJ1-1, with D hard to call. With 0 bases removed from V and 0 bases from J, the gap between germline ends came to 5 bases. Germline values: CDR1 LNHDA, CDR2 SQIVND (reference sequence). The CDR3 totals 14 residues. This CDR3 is CASSIDRMNTEAFF. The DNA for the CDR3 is TGTGCCAGTAGTATAGACAGGATGAACACTGAAGCTTTCTTT.